The 3 T cell receptor beta chains presented below share a single source sample, sequenced in a study of cytomegalovirus exposure and HLA in healthy donors. Primers included in the PCR were 60 Vbeta and 13 Jbeta primers. Profiling relied on immunoSEQ multiplex PCR, and the TCRdb table lists in-frame clones only, not all of them. The data show under 150,000 clones, with roughly 78% seen just once and approximately 2.9% held by the top ten. Sequenced material: PBMCs. Source of these receptors: a man aged 35 to 55 in good health and CMV-seropositive.

Here the CDR3 DNA reads TGTGCCAGCAGCTTAGGGGGAGGGGGTGGAACAGGGCGGTACAATGAGCAGTTCTTC. This translates into CASSLGGGGGTGRYNEQFF. This chain connects TRBV7-9 to TRBJ2-1; D may be TRBD2 (7 bases). This CDR3 is built from 19 residues. Trimming took 1 base from V and 4 from J, leaving 23 bases between them. Germline CDR1 is SEHNR and CDR2 is FQNEAQ (reference sequence).

The sample holds one count of this clone. V and J are TRBV15 and TRBJ2-7, with 8 bases that match TRBD1. The CDR3 runs to 13 residues. With 5 bases clipped from V and 3 bases from J, the junction kept 3 bases outside the gene matches. The germline V gene has CDR1 LNHNV and CDR2 YYDKDF (reference sequence). The CDR3 DNA sequence: TGTGCCACCAGCCGTGACAGGGGCTACGAGCAGTACTTC. Its translation is CATSRDRGYEQYF.

The chain uses TRBV7-2 and TRBJ2-7; weak D call: TRBD1 (6 bases). The CDR3 has 15 residues. The V end lost 5 bases, the J end lost 2 bases, and 16 bases lay between the germline ends. Germline CDR1 SGHTA, CDR2 FQGNSA. CDR3 in amino acids: CASSPWWQGPYEQYF. CDR3 nucleotides: TGTGCCAGCAGCCCATGGTGGCAGGGGCCCTACGAGCAGTACTTC. The full variable domain, completed using reference TRBV7-2 and TRBJ2-7, is GAGVSQSPSNKVTEKGKDVELRCDPISGHTALYWYRQSLGQGLEFLIYFQGNSAPDKSGLPSDRFSAERTGGSVSTLTIQRTQQEDSAVYLCASSPWWQGPYEQYFGPGTRLTVT.